The table lists the clone carrying this T cell receptor (beta chain) with many counts. Its matching antigen is unknown. Losses at the gene ends were 5 bases for V and 6 bases for J; bases not matched to a gene: 4. The CDR3 extends over 14 amino acids. CDR1 and CDR2 from the germline V gene are MNHEY and SVGEGT. The data originate from a study of CD8 T cells in ankylosing spondylitis. General study results and limits: Disease-linked clones bore a CD8+ phenotype and were relatively rare in peripheral blood. Clones linked to disease were reported to show significant enrichment in matched ankylosing spondylitis synovial fluid. Roughly eight highly homologous variants made up a TCR beta motif that seemed to typify ankylosing spondylitis blood.

TCRdb redid the calling of the 5' RACE reads with MiXCR, one entry per CDR3 protein. This sample has approximately 190,000 distinct CDR3 sequences; over 10% occur once, and the top ten carry 8% to 13%. The chain carries TRBV6-2 or TRBV6-3 and TRBJ2-7; the match to TRBD2 covers 13 bases. This TCR was recovered from a female donor with ankylosing spondylitis or in good health (not recorded which). The material sequenced was blood, either unsorted or a sorted T cell fraction (not recorded which). CDR3 protein: CASSLLAGGREQYF. Written as DNA, the CDR3 is TGTGCCAGCAGTCTACTAGCGGGAGGGCGCGAGCAGTACTTC.